The next 10 T cell receptor beta chains were all read from a single sample in a study of cytotoxic CD8 clonotypes in ibrutinib-treated CLL. The repertoire was sequenced with immunoSEQ multiplex PCR; TCRdb's copy has only in-frame clones and lacks some. The repertoire holds over 65,000 clones, around 68% seen once, with roughly 5.9% in the top ten. This specimen consisted of PBMCs, obtained after 12 months of ibrutinib treatment. The receptors derive from a human donor with chronic lymphocytic leukemia.

The chain recombines TRBV11-2 with TRBJ1-5; D unresolved. CDR1 is SGHAT and CDR2 is FQNNGV in the germline V gene. The CDR3 runs 14 residues. Trimming removed 1 base from V and 4 bases from J, with 8 bases in between. As DNA, the CDR3 is TGTGCCAGCAGCTTAGGGTCGGGGAATCAGCCCCAGCATTTT. Protein product: CASSLGSGNQPQHF.

In its sample, this clone was seen once. The chain is built from TRBV28 and TRBJ2-7, with D unresolved. With 7 bases removed from V and 2 bases from J, the gap between germline ends came to 9 bases. Germline CDR1 is MDHEN and CDR2 is SYDVKM. The length of the CDR3 is 12 residues. The CDR3 reads CASIGSTYEQYF. Here the CDR3 DNA reads TGTGCCAGCATCGGGTCGACCTACGAGCAGTACTTC.

The chain is built from TRBV9 and TRBJ2-1; maybe TRBD1 (5 bases). There are 14 residues in the CDR3. Germline V gives CDR1 SGDLS, CDR2 YYNGEE. Between the trimmed V and J ends, which lost 3 bases and 2 bases, there was a span of 9 bases. The CDR3 DNA reads as TGTGCCAGCAGCGAGCAGGGTGCCTACAATGAGCAGTTCTTC. This gives the protein CASSEQGAYNEQFF.

V gene TRBV6-5 combines with J gene TRBJ1-1, with a possible D match to TRBD1 (5 bases). Trimming removed 0 bases at V and 8 bases at J, with 10 bases between. Germline V gene lookup returns CDR1 MNHEY and CDR2 SVGAGI. The CDR3 extends over 13 amino acids. The CDR3 spells CASSYSFEGEAFF. As DNA, the CDR3 is TGTGCCAGCAGTTACTCGTTCGAGGGGGAAGCTTTCTTT.

V gene TRBV2 combines with J gene TRBJ1-6; D gene unclear. The V end was cut by 8 bases, the J end by 2 bases, with 13 bases between. The CDR3 consists of 15 residues. The V gene's germline CDR1 is SNHLY and CDR2 FYNNEI. The CDR3 DNA sequence: TGTGCCAGCTCCGGAGCGGCAGCCTATAATTCACCCCTCCACTTT. This gives the protein CASSGAAAYNSPLHF.

The chain joins TRBV9 to TRBJ1-1, with D tentatively TRBD1 (5 bases). The germline gives CDR1 SGDLS, CDR2 YYNGEE. This CDR3 region has 14 residues. V gave up 4 bases and J gave up 4 bases, with 14 bases separating them. CDR3 nucleotides: TGTGCCAGCAGCCCGGTGGTGGGGGGCACTGAAGCTTTCTTT. It yields the protein CASSPVVGGTEAFF.

This chain joins TRBV4-3 and TRBJ1-2; D not resolved. CDR1 and CDR2 (germline): LGHNA, YSLEER. The CDR3 totals 16 residues. V was cut by 1 base and J by 2 bases, with 14 bases left in between. CDR3 coding DNA: TGCGCCAGCAGCCAAGGCCCGCAGAGGGCGAACTATGGCTACACCTTC. Translating gives CASSQGPQRANYGYTF.

The rearrangement links TRBV4-2 to TRBJ1-4; 7 bases map to TRBD1. V lost 0 bases and J lost 8; bases outside the gene matches: 6. Germline V gene sequence: CDR1 LGHNA, CDR2 YNFKEQ. The CDR3 totals 15 residues. DNA for the CDR3: TGTGCCAGCAGCCAAGATAGCGAGGGGGCAGAAAAACTGTTTTTT. Translated, it gives CASSQDSEGAEKLFF.

The rearrangement uses TRBV2 and TRBJ2-5; 9 nucleotides line up with TRBD1. Trimming removed 6 bases from V and 2 bases from J; junction bases left unmatched: 4. The CDR3 loop spans 14 amino acids. CDR1 SNHLY and CDR2 FYNNEI come from the germline V gene. This CDR3 is CASSDDRGQETQYF. DNA of the CDR3: TGTGCCAGCAGCGATGACAGGGGGCAAGAGACCCAGTACTTC.

In this sample, this clone turned up a few times. This sequence joins TRBV29-1 and TRBJ2-1; D may be TRBD1 (6 bases). The CDR3 runs to 12 residues. The germline V gene encodes CDR1 SQVTM and CDR2 ANQGSEA. Trimming removed 0 bases at V and 10 bases at J, with 10 bases between. Here the CDR3 DNA reads TGCAGCGTTGAAGATCCTGGGACAGAGCAGTTCTTC. This encodes CSVEDPGTEQFF.